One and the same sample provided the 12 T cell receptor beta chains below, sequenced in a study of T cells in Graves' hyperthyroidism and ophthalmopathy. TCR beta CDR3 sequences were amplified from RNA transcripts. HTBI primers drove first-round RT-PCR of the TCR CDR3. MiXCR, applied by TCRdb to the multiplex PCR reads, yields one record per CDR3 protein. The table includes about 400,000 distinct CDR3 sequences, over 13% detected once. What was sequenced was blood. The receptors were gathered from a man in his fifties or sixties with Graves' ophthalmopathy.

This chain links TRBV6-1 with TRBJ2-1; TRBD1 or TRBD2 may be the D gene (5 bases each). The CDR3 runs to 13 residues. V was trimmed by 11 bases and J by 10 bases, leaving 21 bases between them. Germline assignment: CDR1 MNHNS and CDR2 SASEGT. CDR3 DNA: TGTGCCGGTACCCGAGGGGCGGGCCTAGAGCAGTTCTTC. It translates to CAGTRGAGLEQFF.

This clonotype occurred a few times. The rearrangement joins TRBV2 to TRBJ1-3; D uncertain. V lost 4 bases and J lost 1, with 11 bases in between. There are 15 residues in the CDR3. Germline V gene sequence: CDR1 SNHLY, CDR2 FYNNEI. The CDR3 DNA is TGTGCCAGCAGTGGGCCTTCGTTTTCTGGAAACACCATATATTTT. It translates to CASSGPSFSGNTIYF.

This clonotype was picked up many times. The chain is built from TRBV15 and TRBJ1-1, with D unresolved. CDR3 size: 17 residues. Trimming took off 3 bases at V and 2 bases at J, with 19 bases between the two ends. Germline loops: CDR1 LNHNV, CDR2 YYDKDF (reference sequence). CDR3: CATSRSRGRKPNTEAFF. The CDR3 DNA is TGTGCCACCAGCAGGTCGCGGGGTCGAAAGCCAAACACTGAAGCTTTCTTT.

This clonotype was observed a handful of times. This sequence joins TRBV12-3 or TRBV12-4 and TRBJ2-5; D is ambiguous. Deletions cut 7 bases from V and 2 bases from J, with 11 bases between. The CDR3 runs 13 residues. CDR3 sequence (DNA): TGTGCCAGCACGGACGGACCTCAAGAGACCCAGTACTTC. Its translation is CASTDGPQETQYF.

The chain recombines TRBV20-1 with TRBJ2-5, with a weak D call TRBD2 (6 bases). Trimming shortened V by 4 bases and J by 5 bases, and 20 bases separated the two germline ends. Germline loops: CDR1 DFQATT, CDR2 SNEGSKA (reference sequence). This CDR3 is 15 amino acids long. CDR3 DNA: TGCAGTGCTAAAGAGACTAGTATGGGCAGGGAGACCCAGTACTTC. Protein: CSAKETSMGRETQYF.

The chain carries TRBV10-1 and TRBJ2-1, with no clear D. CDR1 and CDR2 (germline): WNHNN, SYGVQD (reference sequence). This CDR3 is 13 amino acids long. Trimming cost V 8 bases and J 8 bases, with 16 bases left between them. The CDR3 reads CASAKKWTDEQFF. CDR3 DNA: TGCGCCAGCGCTAAAAAGTGGACGGATGAGCAGTTCTTC.

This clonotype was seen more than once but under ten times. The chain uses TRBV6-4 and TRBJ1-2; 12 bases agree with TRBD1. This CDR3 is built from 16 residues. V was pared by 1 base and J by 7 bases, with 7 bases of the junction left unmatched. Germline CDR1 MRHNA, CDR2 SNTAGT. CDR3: CASSDFGTGGPSGYTF. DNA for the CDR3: TGTGCCAGCAGTGACTTCGGGACAGGGGGCCCTTCTGGCTACACCTTC.

The CDR3 bases are TGTGCCTGGAGTGTGTCACAAGGTCAGCCCCAGCATTTT. Translation gives CAWSVSQGQPQHF. V and J are TRBV30 and TRBJ1-5; D not resolved. CDR1 is GTSNPN and CDR2 is SVGIG in the germline V gene (reference sequence). This CDR3 region has 13 residues. Trimming shortened V by 0 bases and J by 6 bases, and 9 bases separated the two germline ends. The variable domain in full, with the rest retrieved from reference TRBV30 and TRBJ1-5, is SQTIHQWPATLVQPVGSPLSLECTVEGTSNPNLYWYRQAAGRGLQLLFYSVGIGQISSEVPQNLSASRPQDRQFILSSKKLLLSDSGFYLCAWSVSQGQPQHFGDGTRLSIL.

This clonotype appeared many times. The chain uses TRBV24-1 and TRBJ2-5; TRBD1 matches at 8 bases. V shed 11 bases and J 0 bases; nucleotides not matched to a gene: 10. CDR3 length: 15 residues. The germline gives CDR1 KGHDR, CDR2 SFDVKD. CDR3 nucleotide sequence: TGTGCCATAGGGACAGGAAGAACGTACCAAGAGACCCAGTACTTC. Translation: CAIGTGRTYQETQYF.

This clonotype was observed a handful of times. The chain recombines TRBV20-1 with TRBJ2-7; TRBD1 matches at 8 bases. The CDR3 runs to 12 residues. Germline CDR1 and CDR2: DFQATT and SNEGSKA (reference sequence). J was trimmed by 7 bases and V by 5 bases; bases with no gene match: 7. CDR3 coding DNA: TGCAGTGCTGGACAGGGCGGATTAGAGCAGTACTTC. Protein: CSAGQGGLEQYF.

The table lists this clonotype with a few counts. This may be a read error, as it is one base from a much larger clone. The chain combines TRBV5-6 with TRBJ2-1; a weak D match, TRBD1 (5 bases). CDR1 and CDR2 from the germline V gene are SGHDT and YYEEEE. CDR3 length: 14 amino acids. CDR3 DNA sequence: TGTGCCAGCAGCTTGGAGCAGGGCTACAATGAGCAGCTCTTC. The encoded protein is CASSLEQGYNEQLF.

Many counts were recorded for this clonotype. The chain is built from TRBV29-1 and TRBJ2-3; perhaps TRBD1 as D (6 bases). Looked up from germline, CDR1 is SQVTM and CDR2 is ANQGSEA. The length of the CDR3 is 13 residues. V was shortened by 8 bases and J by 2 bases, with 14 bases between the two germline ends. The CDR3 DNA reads TGCAGCTTCGGAGGACAGTTCACAGATACGCAGTATTTT. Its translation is CSFGGQFTDTQYF.